Given below is one T cell receptor beta chain in context. Using immunoSEQ multiplex PCR, the repertoire was profiled, and TCRdb retains in-frame clones only, with some absent. This sample carries fewer than 600,000 clones, around 89% of them seen once, and the ten largest clones take 1.8%. This CDR3 has 14 residues. With 5 bases clipped from V and 0 bases from J, the junction kept 4 bases outside the gene matches. Germline V gene data show CDR1 as MNHEY and CDR2 as SVGEGT. This entry comes from a study of blood T cell repertoires in COVID-19. Looking at the study overall: Acute-phase and convalescent COVID-19 samples originated in the United States, Italy and Spain.

This clonotype was sampled from a woman aged 40 to 50 who had recovered from COVID-19. The chain couples TRBV6-2 or TRBV6-3 to TRBJ2-7; TRBD2 matches at 7 bases. The sequenced material came from PBMCs or T cells enriched from blood (not recorded which). The CDR3 sequence is CASSVGGISYEQYF. The CDR3 DNA sequence: TGTGCCAGCAGTGTGGGGGGGATCTCCTACGAGCAGTACTTC.